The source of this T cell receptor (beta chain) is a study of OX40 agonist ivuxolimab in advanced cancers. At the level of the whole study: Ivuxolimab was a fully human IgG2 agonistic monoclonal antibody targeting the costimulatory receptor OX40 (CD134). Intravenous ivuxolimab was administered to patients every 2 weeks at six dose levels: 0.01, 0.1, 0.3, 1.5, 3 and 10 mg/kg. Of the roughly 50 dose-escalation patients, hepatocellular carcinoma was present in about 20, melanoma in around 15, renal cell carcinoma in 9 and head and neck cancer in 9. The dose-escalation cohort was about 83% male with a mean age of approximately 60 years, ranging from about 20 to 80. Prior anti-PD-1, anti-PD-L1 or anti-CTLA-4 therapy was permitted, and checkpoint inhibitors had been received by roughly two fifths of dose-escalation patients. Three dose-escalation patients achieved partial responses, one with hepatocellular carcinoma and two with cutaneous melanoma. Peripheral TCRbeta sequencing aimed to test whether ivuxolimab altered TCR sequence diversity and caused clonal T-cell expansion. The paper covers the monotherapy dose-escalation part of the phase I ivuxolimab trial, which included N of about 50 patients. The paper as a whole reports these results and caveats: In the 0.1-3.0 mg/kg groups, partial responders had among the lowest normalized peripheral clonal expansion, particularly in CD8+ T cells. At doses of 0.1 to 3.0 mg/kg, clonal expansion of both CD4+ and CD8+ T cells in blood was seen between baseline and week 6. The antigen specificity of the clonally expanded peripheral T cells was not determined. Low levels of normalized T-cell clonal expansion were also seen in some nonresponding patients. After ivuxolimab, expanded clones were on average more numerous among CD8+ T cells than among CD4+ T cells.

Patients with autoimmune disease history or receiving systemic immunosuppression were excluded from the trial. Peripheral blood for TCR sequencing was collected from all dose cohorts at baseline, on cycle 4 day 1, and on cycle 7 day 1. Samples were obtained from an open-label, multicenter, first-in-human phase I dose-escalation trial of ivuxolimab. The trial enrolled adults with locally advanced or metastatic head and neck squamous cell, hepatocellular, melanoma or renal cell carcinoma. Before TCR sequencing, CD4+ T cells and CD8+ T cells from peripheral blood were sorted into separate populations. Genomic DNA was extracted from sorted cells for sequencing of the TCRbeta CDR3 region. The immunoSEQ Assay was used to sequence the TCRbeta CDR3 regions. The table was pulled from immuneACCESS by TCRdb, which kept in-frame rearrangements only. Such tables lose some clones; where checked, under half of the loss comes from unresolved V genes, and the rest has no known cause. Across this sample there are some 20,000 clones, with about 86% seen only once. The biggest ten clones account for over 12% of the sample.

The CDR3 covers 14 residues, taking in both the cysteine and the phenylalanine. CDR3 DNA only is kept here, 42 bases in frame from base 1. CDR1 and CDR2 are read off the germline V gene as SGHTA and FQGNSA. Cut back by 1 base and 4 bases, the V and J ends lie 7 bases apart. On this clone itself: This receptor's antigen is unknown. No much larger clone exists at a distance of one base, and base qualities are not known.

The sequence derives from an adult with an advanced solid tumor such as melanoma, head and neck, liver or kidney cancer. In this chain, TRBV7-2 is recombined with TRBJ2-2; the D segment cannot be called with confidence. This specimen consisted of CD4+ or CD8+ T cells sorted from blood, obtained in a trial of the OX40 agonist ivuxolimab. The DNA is TGTGCCAGCAGCTTAGGGTCGGGCACCGGGGAGCTGTTTTTT. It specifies CASSLGSGTGELFF.